A single sample is the source of the 18 T cell receptor beta chains below, sequenced in a study of lymphopenia after photon versus proton radiotherapy. TCRdb keeps only in-frame clones here, not all; method: immunoSEQ multiplex PCR. The table shows approximately 30,000 clones, with about 94% occurring only once. Source: peripheral blood, taken from a patient treated with photon-based radiotherapy. The receptor set was obtained from a woman in her forties or fifties with cholangiocarcinoma.

V is TRBV5-1 and J is TRBJ1-1, with D hard to call. Germline CDR1 SGHRS, CDR2 YFSETQ. CDR3 length equals 12 residues. Trimming removed 1 base from V and 7 bases from J, with 8 bases in between. The CDR3: CASSLNMVEAFF. The CDR3 nucleotides read TGCGCCAGCAGCTTGAACATGGTTGAAGCTTTCTTT.

This chain uses TRBV2 with TRBJ1-2, with a tentative D call TRBD1 (5 bases). Germline CDR1 and CDR2: SNHLY and FYNNEI. The CDR3 loop spans 13 amino acids. Deletions cut 3 bases from V and 4 bases from J, with 9 bases between. The CDR3 DNA sequence: TGTGCCAGCAGTGAGTCGACAGCCTATGGCTACACCTTC. This translates into CASSESTAYGYTF.

This clone has a single count. The genes are TRBV4-3 and TRBJ1-2, with D possibly matching TRBD1 (6 bases). CDR1 LGHNA and CDR2 YSLEER come from the germline V gene. The V gene lost 4 bases and the J gene lost 2 bases, with 11 bases spanning the gap. The CDR3 sequence is 14 residues long. CDR3 bases: TGCGCCAGCAGCCTTACGCAGGGGAACTATGGCTACACCTTC. It is translated as CASSLTQGNYGYTF.

This sequence joins TRBV10-3 and TRBJ1-1; D is possibly TRBD1 (6 bases). The CDR3 length is 14 residues. CDR1 and CDR2 from the germline V gene are ENHRY and SYGVKD. V was clipped by 4 bases and J by 3 bases, with 12 bases between them. Here the CDR3 reads CAISGGPGDTEAFF. In DNA, the CDR3 is TGTGCCATCAGTGGGGGGCCTGGGGACACTGAAGCTTTCTTT.

CDR3 sequence (DNA): TGTGCCAGCAGCTCGGGCGGGACGGGACCTTATGGCTACACCTTC. Translating it yields CASSSGGTGPYGYTF. This chain connects TRBV5-4 to TRBJ1-2; a weak D match, TRBD1 (5 bases). Germline-derived CDR1 and CDR2 are SGHNT and YYREEE (reference sequence). The length of the CDR3 is 15 residues. V was trimmed by 3 bases and J by 5 bases, leaving 17 bases between them.

The chain joins TRBV5-8 to TRBJ1-2; no firm D call. V lost 4 bases and J lost 6, with 16 bases in between. The length of the CDR3 is 14 residues. CDR1 SGHTS and CDR2 YDEGEE come from the germline V gene. CDR3 nucleotides: TGTGCCAGCAGCCGAGGTAGGGTCCGGCATGGCTACACCTTC. Translation: CASSRGRVRHGYTF.

The rearrangement uses TRBV6-5 and TRBJ1-5; 7 bases match TRBD1. The V segment lost 5 bases and the J segment 5 bases; nucleotides outside the gene matches: 9. The CDR3 covers 15 residues. Per germline, CDR1 MNHEY and CDR2 SVGAGI. Here the CDR3 reads CASSLDRASYQPQHF. In nucleotides, the CDR3 is TGTGCCAGCAGTCTCGACAGGGCCTCGTATCAGCCCCAGCATTTT.

The chain couples TRBV7-2 to TRBJ1-3; D unresolved. V lost 4 bases, J lost 0 bases, and 7 bases lay in between. CDR3 length: 14 amino acids. The germline V gene encodes CDR1 SGHTA and CDR2 FQGNSA. The CDR3 DNA is TGTGCCAGCAGCTCCCTTAGCTCTGGAAACACCATATATTTT. Translated: CASSSLSSGNTIYF. Full variable domain (missing parts from reference TRBV7-2 and TRBJ1-3): GAGVSQSPSNKVTEKGKDVELRCDPISGHTALYWYRQSLGQGLEFLIYFQGNSAPDKSGLPSDRFSAERTGGSVSTLTIQRTQQEDSAVYLCASSSLSSGNTIYFGEGSWLTVV.

The chain carries TRBV29-1 and TRBJ2-2, with D perhaps matching TRBD1 or TRBD2 (5 bases each). CDR1 is SQVTM, CDR2 ANQGSEA, per germline. This CDR3 contains 14 residues. V gave up 7 bases and J gave up 5 bases, with 17 bases separating them. CDR3 DNA sequence: TGCAGCGCTGCCCGGGGCGGTTATACCGGGGAGCTGTTTTTT. This sequence encodes CSAARGGYTGELFF.

This clone was recorded only once. The chain is built from TRBV27 and TRBJ2-1; 7 nucleotides agree with TRBD2. The CDR3 is made up of 14 amino acids. J gave up 5 bases and V 2 bases, and 3 bases lay outside the gene matches. The germline CDR1 and CDR2 sequences are MNHEY and SMNVEV (reference sequence). The CDR3 DNA reads as TGTGCCAGCAGTTTACGGGGACTAAACAATGAGCAGTTCTTC. Translating it yields CASSLRGLNNEQFF.

The chain joins TRBV10-2 to TRBJ2-2, with 7 bases fitting TRBD2. This CDR3 has 15 amino acids. The junction had 10 bases not matched to a gene; V was cut back by 9 bases and J by 3 bases. Germline V gene sequence: CDR1 WSHSY, CDR2 SAAADI. The chain's CDR3 is CASNGRGGDTGELFF. The CDR3 DNA reads TGCGCCAGTAATGGTCGGGGAGGGGACACCGGGGAGCTGTTTTTT.

The chain links TRBV7-8 to TRBJ1-1, with D uncertain. V was clipped by 1 base and J by 2 bases, with 17 bases between them. The CDR3 consists of 17 residues. Germline V gene data show CDR1 as SGHVS and CDR2 as FQNEAQ. This chain's CDR3 is CASSLGVAGRANTEAFF. The CDR3 nucleotides read TGTGCCAGCAGCTTAGGAGTTGCAGGAAGGGCTAACACTGAAGCTTTCTTT.

The J gene is TRBJ2-7, the V gene TRBV2, with D tentatively TRBD2 (5 bases). The CDR3 has 12 residues. Germline CDR1 SNHLY, CDR2 FYNNEI. Trimming cost V 6 bases and J 5 bases, with 11 bases left between them. In DNA, the CDR3 is TGTGCCAGCAGACAACTAGACGACGAGCAGTACTTC. It is translated as CASRQLDDEQYF.

This clone was found a few times. The CDR3 spells CASSEPIYTGELFF. The CDR3 nucleotides read TGTGCCAGCAGTGAACCAATTTACACCGGGGAGCTGTTTTTT. The chain has TRBV2 and TRBJ2-2; D ambiguous. Germline CDR1 SNHLY, CDR2 FYNNEI. CDR3 size: 14 residues. V was shortened by 2 bases and J by 3 bases, with 7 bases between the two germline ends. Full variable domain (rest looked up from reference TRBV2 and TRBJ2-2): EPEVTQTPSHQVTQMGQEVILRCVPISNHLYFYWYRQILGQKVEFLVSFYNNEISEKSEIFDDQFSVERPDGSNFTLKIRSTKLEDSAMYFCASSEPIYTGELFFGEGSRLTVL.

This clone appeared a few times. The J gene is TRBJ2-7, the V gene TRBV10-1, with no clear D. This CDR3 comprises 13 residues. V lost 0 bases and J lost 2, with 5 bases in between. Germline-derived CDR1 and CDR2 are WNHNN and SYGVQD (reference sequence). Written as DNA, the CDR3 is TGCGCCAGCAGTGAGTCCAGCACCTACGAGCAGTACTTC. The encoded protein is CASSESSTYEQYF.

This clone appeared a single time. The rearrangement uses TRBV14 and TRBJ1-2; 9 nucleotides match TRBD1. V shed 2 bases and J 4 bases; nucleotides not matched to a gene: 2. Germline loops: CDR1 SGHDN, CDR2 FVKESK. CDR3 length equals 14 residues. This CDR3 reads CASSQLDRGYGYTF. For the CDR3, the DNA is TGTGCCAGCAGCCAACTGGACAGGGGCTATGGCTACACCTTC.

The chain couples TRBV6-1 to TRBJ2-7, with D perhaps being TRBD1 or TRBD2 (6 bases each). The CDR3 is made up of 14 amino acids. V was clipped by 1 base and J by 5 bases, with 12 bases between them. Germline loops: CDR1 MNHNS, CDR2 SASEGT. The CDR3 nucleotides are TGTGCCAGCAGTGAAGTAGGGGGGCTCCACGAGCAGTACTTC. Protein product: CASSEVGGLHEQYF.

The chain links TRBV27 to TRBJ1-1, with 7 bases that match TRBD1. The germline CDR1 and CDR2 sequences are MNHEY and SMNVEV (reference sequence). The CDR3 runs 17 residues. V gave up 1 base and J gave up 11 bases; unmatched junction bases: 19. The CDR3 DNA sequence: TGTGCCAGCAGTTTATTCCGGGCTGTCCCGGGACAGCAACCGGCTTTCTTT. It is translated as CASSLFRAVPGQQPAFF.